The rows below give T cell receptor beta chains drawn from one sample of a study of graft-versus-host responses after intestinal transplantation. Their specific antigens are unknown. The table came from immunoSEQ multiplex PCR; TCRdb's copy has only in-frame clones and leaves some out. The sample has approximately 49,000 clones; about 90% are singletons. This sample comprised unstimulated CD4+ T cells sorted from spleen or lymph node cells, obtained before transplant. The receptors shown here come from a human donor who was the organ donor for an intestinal transplant. Each CDR3 is given with its conserved first and last residue. Fields, in order: D gene, V gene, clone size, J gene, CDR3 DNA, CDR3 protein. The D gene is left open where the match is weak. Rows may omit the clone size; those that give it use once, few, many or a size class.

TRBD2	TRBV6-4	.	TRBJ2-1	TGTGCCAGCTTTTATTCTAGCGGGAGGGAATGTGATGAGCAGTTCTTC	CASFYSSGRECDEQFF
TRBD1	TRBV25-1	.	TRBJ2-7	TGTGCCAGCAGTGCGACAGGGTTGTACGAGCAGTACTTC	CASSATGLYEQYF
.	TRBV28	.	TRBJ1-5	TGTGCCAGCAGTTTACGGGGGGCGCGGAATCAGCCCCAGCATTTT	CASSLRGARNQPQHF
TRBD2	TRBV28	.	TRBJ2-1	TGTGCCAGCAGTTTAATAACCGGGACTAGCAGCAAGTTCTTC	CASSLITGTSSKFF
TRBD1	TRBV28	.	TRBJ1-2	TGTGCCAGCAGCAGATACCAGGGGGCGCAAGGCTACACCTTC	CASSRYQGAQGYTF
.	TRBV6-8	.	TRBJ2-7	TGTGCCAGCAGCCCCGGAGGGCAGTACTTC	CASSPGGQYF
.	TRBV5-6	.	TRBJ2-1	TGTGCCAGCAGCTCCCCCCACCAGGGTGCCTACAATGAGCAGTTCTTC	CASSSPHQGAYNEQFF
.	TRBV7-2	.	TRBJ2-7	TGTGCCAGCAGCCCCTCCGGGTACGAGCAGTACTTC	CASSPSGYEQYF
.	TRBV30	.	TRBJ2-2	TGTGCCTGGAGTGTACCCAGCGCCTGGGTCGGGGAGCTGTTTTTT	CAWSVPSAWVGELFF
TRBD2	TRBV27	.	TRBJ2-2	TGTGCCAGCAGTTTACGGCCTAGCGGAGCCCCCGACACCGGGGAGCTGTTTTTT	CASSLRPSGAPDTGELFF
.	TRBV28	.	TRBJ1-6	TGTGCCAGCAGCATGTCATCACCCCTCCACTTT	CASSMSSPLHF
.	TRBV27	once	TRBJ2-1	TGTGCCAGCACCTCGGGGAATCCTGTCTACAATGAGCAGTTCTTC	CASTSGNPVYNEQFF
.	TRBV1	.	TRBJ1-1	TGCACCAGCACCACACAGGGAGCTGAAGCTTTCTTT	CTSTTQGAEAFF
.	TRBV9	.	TRBJ1-2	TGTGCCAGCAGCGCCCTTGGACACCATGGCTACACCTTC	CASSALGHHGYTF
TRBD1	TRBV28	few	TRBJ1-2	TGTGCCAGCAGTGGGACAGGGGCGGCTAACTATGGCTACACCTTC	CASSGTGAANYGYTF
.	TRBV10-3	.	TRBJ2-1	TGTGCCATCAGTAAAGGACTCTCCAATGAGCAGTTCTTC	CAISKGLSNEQFF
TRBD2	TRBV27	.	TRBJ2-3	TGTGCCAGCAGTCCGTTAGCGGGAGGAAGGGATACGCAGTATTTT	CASSPLAGGRDTQYF
.	TRBV28	.	TRBJ2-2	TGTGCCAGCAGTTGGACAGCCTTCGGCTTTGCCGGGGAGCTGTTTTTT	CASSWTAFGFAGELFF
.	TRBV6-6	.	TRBJ2-5	TGTGCCAGCAGTCGGGGAGTTGCGGAGGCGGAGACCCAGTACTTC	CASSRGVAEAETQYF
TRBD2	TRBV30	.	TRBJ2-2	TGTGCCTGGAGTCTGGGACTAGGGCGACCTTCTGGGGAGCTGTTTTTT	CAWSLGLGRPSGELFF
TRBD1	TRBV19	.	TRBJ2-6	TGTGCCAGTAGTCCCGGGACCGGGACAGGCCTCTCTGGGGCCAACGTCCTGACTTTC	CASSPGTGTGLSGANVLTF
TRBD2	TRBV7-9	.	TRBJ2-1	TGTGCCAGCAGCTTAAGACTAGCGGGACCCCCGTATGAGCAGTTCTTC	CASSLRLAGPPYEQFF
.	TRBV7-2	.	TRBJ2-1	TGTGCCAGCAGCCTAGGGGAGTGGTCGTCACGGCAGTTCTTC	CASSLGEWSSRQFF
.	TRBV6-5	.	TRBJ2-2	TGTGCCAGCAGTTACGACAGCAGCACCGGGGAGCTGTTTTTT	CASSYDSSTGELFF
.	TRBV29-1	.	TRBJ2-3	TGCAGCGTTGATGGAGGGGTTCTTCGGGCAGATACGCAGTATTTT	CSVDGGVLRADTQYF
.	TRBV30	.	TRBJ2-7	TGTGCCTGGAGGGGCCTAGCCAACTACGAGCAGTACTTC	CAWRGLANYEQYF
TRBD2	TRBV19	.	TRBJ2-3	TGTGCCAGTAGTATAGGGCCGGGGGGGGATACGCAGTATTTT	CASSIGPGGDTQYF
TRBD2	TRBV7-9	.	TRBJ2-5	TGTGCCAGCAGCTTATTCGGGACTAATGGGGACCAGTACTTC	CASSLFGTNGDQYF
TRBD2	TRBV6-1	.	TRBJ2-2	TGTGCCAGCAGTGAACTAGCGGGAGACACCGGGGAGCTGTTTTTT	CASSELAGDTGELFF
.	TRBV7-2	.	TRBJ2-7	TGTGCCAGCAGCACAGCCTACGAGCAGTACTTC	CASSTAYEQYF
TRBD1	TRBV9	.	TRBJ2-7	TGTGCCAGCAGCGTTTTCCCCGCCGGGACAGGGGGAGGCGAGCAGTACTTC	CASSVFPAGTGGGEQYF
TRBD1	TRBV6-1	.	TRBJ2-3	TGTGCCAGCAGCTACAGGGGGCCGAGCACAGATACGCAGTATTTT	CASSYRGPSTDTQYF
TRBD2	TRBV30	.	TRBJ2-5	TGTGCCTGGAAGGGAGGGGTCGGAGAGACCCAGTACTTC	CAWKGGVGETQYF
TRBD1	TRBV28	.	TRBJ1-5	TGTGCCGGATCACAGGGGTATAGCAATCAGCCCCAGCATTTT	CAGSQGYSNQPQHF
TRBD1	TRBV6-5	.	TRBJ2-7	TGTGCCAGCAGTGGCCAGGGGGCCCACGAGCAGTACTTC	CASSGQGAHEQYF
.	TRBV19	.	TRBJ2-2	TGTGCCAGTAGTATACCTGGTGGAGGAAACACCGGGGAGCTGTTTTTT	CASSIPGGGNTGELFF
.	TRBV7-6	.	TRBJ1-1	TGTGCCAGCAGCTTATCATACGGTTCTGAAGCTTTCTTT	CASSLSYGSEAFF
.	TRBV2	once	TRBJ1-6	TGTGCCAGCAGTGGGCGGGGCGTGGGTTCACCCCTCCACTTT	CASSGRGVGSPLHF
TRBD2	TRBV15	.	TRBJ2-2	TGTGCCACCAGCAGGGGACTAGCGGGCACCGGGGAGCTGTTTTTT	CATSRGLAGTGELFF
.	TRBV29-1	.	TRBJ2-5	TGCAGCGTTGCACAGGGTGGCAGGATGGAGACCCAGTACTTC	CSVAQGGRMETQYF
TRBD1	TRBV23-1	.	TRBJ2-5	TGCGCCAGCAGTCAACGGCTACAGGGGCGAGAGACCCAGTACTTC	CASSQRLQGRETQYF
TRBD2	TRBV6-1	.	TRBJ2-2	TGTGCCAGCAGACTAGCGGGAGGGGTCACCGGGGAGCTGTTTTTT	CASRLAGGVTGELFF
.	TRBV7-7	.	TRBJ2-1	TGTGCTAGCAGCTTATCACGGGACTTATACAATGAGCAGTTCTTC	CASSLSRDLYNEQFF
.	TRBV15	.	TRBJ2-7	TGTGCCACCAGCAGAGATTCGGTCGGCTACGAGCAGTACTTC	CATSRDSVGYEQYF
.	TRBV19	.	TRBJ2-3	TGTGCCAGCCTAAACTTGGCGTCGGGGTCAGATACGCAGTATTTT	CASLNLASGSDTQYF
TRBD1	TRBV19	once	TRBJ2-5	TGTGCCAGTAGTACTATCCTCCGGGACAGAAAGACCCAGTACTTC	CASSTILRDRKTQYF
TRBD1	TRBV5-1	.	TRBJ2-6	TGCGCCAGCAGCTCAGACAGGGGAATCGGTGGGGCCAACGTCCTGACTTTC	CASSSDRGIGGANVLTF
TRBD1	TRBV10-3	.	TRBJ1-2	TGTGCCATCTTAGGGGGCGGTTATGGCTACACCTTC	CAILGGGYGYTF
.	TRBV7-2	.	TRBJ2-1	TGTGCCAGCAGCTTAATGAGACTAAAGAATGAGCAGTTCTTC	CASSLMRLKNEQFF
.	TRBV6-5	.	TRBJ2-5	TGTGCCAGCAGTTACCGGGGGTGGTACCAAGAGACCCAGTACTTC	CASSYRGWYQETQYF
TRBD1	TRBV5-1	.	TRBJ2-5	TGCGCCAGCAGCTACAGGGGGCGGGAGACCCAGTACTTC	CASSYRGRETQYF
.	TRBV19	.	TRBJ2-7	TGTGCCAGTAGGGGGCTCTCCTACGAGCAGTACTTC	CASRGLSYEQYF
.	TRBV29-1	.	TRBJ2-4	TGCAGCGTTTCCCAGGGCAAAAACATTCAGTACTTC	CSVSQGKNIQYF
.	TRBV19	.	TRBJ2-5	TGTGCCAGTAGTCAGGGTAGGGTACAAGAGACCCAGTACTTC	CASSQGRVQETQYF
TRBD1	TRBV5-3	.	TRBJ2-7	TGTGCCAGAAGTTTGGACAGGGCCTACTATCCCCCCTCCTACGAGCAGTACTTC	CARSLDRAYYPPSYEQYF
.	TRBV5-4	.	TRBJ2-3	TGTGCCAGCAGCTTCTCGAGCACAGATACGCAGTATTTT	CASSFSSTDTQYF
.	TRBV19	.	TRBJ2-1	TGTGCCAGTAGTTTGATGTATCTTTCGGCGGGGCAGGCCCTTAGTGAGCAGTTCTTC	CASSLMYLSAGQALSEQFF
.	TRBV12-2	.	TRBJ1-2	TGTGCAAGTCGCTTAAATAGGCAGGGGGATAGGTATGGCTACACCTTC	CASRLNRQGDRYGYTF
.	TRBV6-5	.	TRBJ1-4	TGTGCCAGCAGTTACCTGAGGCCGGCTTCTAATGAAAAACTGTTTTTT	CASSYLRPASNEKLFF